One and the same sample provided the 25 T cell receptor beta chains below, sequenced in a study of OX40 agonist ivuxolimab in advanced cancers. Assay used: immunoSEQ multiplex PCR; TCRdb lists only in-frame clones, some missing. The sample holds about 35,000 clones, around four fifths seen once. Sequenced here: CD4+ or CD8+ T cells sorted from blood, sampled in a trial of the OX40 agonist ivuxolimab. The receptors stem from an adult with an advanced solid tumor such as melanoma, head and neck, liver or kidney cancer.

The chain recombines TRBV7-6 with TRBJ2-7; D uncertain. V lost 5 bases, J lost 0 bases, and 11 bases lay in between. Germline V gives CDR1 SGHVS, CDR2 FNYEAQ. This CDR3 has 14 amino acids. The CDR3 sequence is CASSSDQYSYEQYF. CDR3 DNA: TGTGCCAGCAGCAGCGATCAGTACTCCTACGAGCAGTACTTC.

As regards this clone: At the DNA level, this CDR3 is encoded by other sequences in the same sample as well. The chain couples TRBV9 to TRBJ2-2, with D unclear. The CDR3 spans 14 residues. The V end was cut by 2 bases, the J end by 2 bases, with 7 bases between. CDR1 is SGDLS, CDR2 YYNGEE, per germline. The CDR3 DNA reads TGTGCCAGCAGCGTTGGCGGCAACACCGGGGAGCTGTTTTTT. It encodes CASSVGGNTGELFF.

In regard to this clone: This sample includes further DNA sequences coding for the same CDR3. This sequence joins TRBV6-5 and TRBJ1-1; 7 bases fit TRBD1. V lost 4 bases and J lost 0; bases outside the gene matches: 2. Germline V gene data show CDR1 as MNHEY and CDR2 as SVGAGI. The CDR3 has 14 residues. In nucleotides, the CDR3 is TGTGCCAGCAGTTCCGGGACAGTGAACACTGAAGCTTTCTTT. Its translation: CASSSGTVNTEAFF.

This chain connects TRBV30 to TRBJ1-6; D call uncertain. Germline CDR1 reads GTSNPN; CDR2 reads SVGIG (reference sequence). Trimming pared 1 base from V and 7 bases from J, leaving 8 bases between. This CDR3 comprises 13 residues. This chain's CDR3 is CAWSEIGNSPLHF. The CDR3 DNA follows: TGTGCCTGGAGTGAAATCGGGAATTCACCCCTCCACTTT.

The chain joins TRBV28 to TRBJ1-1; TRBD1 matches at 7 bases. The V and J ends lost 5 bases and 1 base, in that order; junction bases with no gene match: 7. The germline V gene encodes CDR1 MDHEN and CDR2 SYDVKM. The CDR3 is 15 residues long. The CDR3 coding sequence is TGTGCCAGCAGTCTCCGATGGACAGGGAACACTGAAGCTTTCTTT. This encodes CASSLRWTGNTEAFF.

The V call is TRBV29-1, the J call TRBJ1-1; the D gene is possibly TRBD1 (5 bases). CDR3 length: 14 amino acids. In germline, CDR1 is SQVTM, CDR2 ANQGSEA. Trimming took 1 base from V and 1 from J, leaving 10 bases between them. CDR3 bases: TGCAGCGTTGAAGGCTCGACAGAGAACACTGAAGCTTTCTTT. This translates into CSVEGSTENTEAFF. The full variable domain, with the rest looked up from reference TRBV29-1 and TRBJ1-1, is SAVISQKPSRDICQRGTSLTIQCQVDSQVTMMFWYRQQPGQSLTLIATANQGSEATYESGFVIDKFPISRPNLTFSTLTVSNMSPEDSSIYLCSVEGSTENTEAFFGQGTRLTVV.

This clone was observed a handful of times. This sequence joins TRBV7-9 and TRBJ1-4; the D gene is possibly TRBD1 (6 bases). The ends were cut back, 0 bases at V and 4 bases at J, with 15 bases in the middle. The CDR3 has 17 amino acids. Germline CDR1 is SEHNR and CDR2 is FQNEAQ (reference sequence). This chain's CDR3 is CASSLARGAPGNEKLFF. For the CDR3, the DNA is TGTGCCAGCAGCTTAGCGAGGGGGGCGCCCGGTAATGAAAAACTGTTTTTT. Drawing the rest from reference TRBV7-9 and TRBJ1-4, the complete variable domain is DTGVSQNPRHKITKRGQNVTFRCDPISEHNRLYWYRQTLGQGPEFLTYFQNEAQLEKSRLLSDRFSAERPKGSFSTLEIQRTEQGDSAMYLCASSLARGAPGNEKLFFGSGTQLSVL.

V usage is TRBV6-5 and J usage is TRBJ1-1; 8 positions agree with TRBD1. The germline CDR1 and CDR2 sequences are MNHEY and SVGAGI. The CDR3 length is 13 residues. Unmatched junction bases numbered 5, after V lost 6 bases and J lost 5 bases. The CDR3 DNA reads as TGTGCCAGCAGCGGGACAGGAGGGACTGAAGCTTTCTTT. The encoded protein is CASSGTGGTEAFF.

V is TRBV28 and J is TRBJ2-2, with D unresolved. V lost 4 bases and J 5 bases, leaving 8 bases between the germline ends. The CDR3 runs to 13 residues. Germline V gene data show CDR1 as MDHEN and CDR2 as SYDVKM. CDR3 nucleotides: TGTGCCAGCAGTTGGTCTGGGACCGGGGAGCTGTTTTTT. It encodes CASSWSGTGELFF.

The V and J genes are TRBV7-2 and TRBJ2-1; D ambiguous. There are 11 residues in the CDR3. V dropped 5 bases and J dropped 9 bases, with 8 bases sitting between them. Germline assignment: CDR1 SGHTA and CDR2 FQGNSA. This CDR3 is CASSQSVEQFF. The CDR3, as DNA: TGTGCCAGCAGCCAGAGCGTTGAGCAGTTCTTC.

This rearrangement joins TRBV19 to TRBJ2-4; 10 nucleotides agree with TRBD1. Germline V lookup: CDR1 LNHDA, CDR2 SQIVND (reference sequence). The CDR3 spans 16 residues. V gave up 6 bases and J gave up 7 bases; unmatched junction bases: 12. The CDR3: CASSFGTGDFWNIQYF. CDR3 bases: TGTGCCAGTAGCTTCGGGACAGGGGATTTCTGGAACATTCAGTACTTC.

This rearrangement joins TRBV29-1 to TRBJ2-4; 8 nucleotides line up with TRBD2. CDR3 length: 12 residues. Germline V gene sequence: CDR1 SQVTM, CDR2 ANQGSEA. V lost 6 bases to trimming and J lost 7 bases; unmatched junction nucleotides: 5. CDR3 in DNA: TGCAGCGTCCCGGGACTAGGGAACATTCAGTACTTC. Protein: CSVPGLGNIQYF.

The rearrangement joins TRBV5-5 to TRBJ1-4; the match to TRBD1 covers 7 bases. Trimming removed 2 bases from V and 0 bases from J; junction bases left unmatched: 7. CDR1 is SGHKS, CDR2 YYEKEE, per germline (reference sequence). The length of the CDR3 is 17 residues. The CDR3 nucleotides are TGTGCCAGCAGCTTAAAGGGACAGAAGACAACTAATGAAAAACTGTTTTTT. This encodes CASSLKGQKTTNEKLFF.

The chain uses TRBV9 and TRBJ2-7; 7 nucleotides match TRBD2. This CDR3 is built from 14 residues. Germline values: CDR1 SGDLS, CDR2 YYNGEE. Losses at the gene ends were 0 bases for V and 1 base for J; bases not matched to a gene: 1. The chain's CDR3 is CASSVDSGSYEQYF. The CDR3 nucleotides are TGTGCCAGCAGCGTAGATAGCGGGTCCTACGAGCAGTACTTC.

J is TRBJ2-7 and V is TRBV28; TRBD2 might be the D (5 bases). This CDR3 is built from 14 residues. Between the trimmed V and J ends, which lost 7 bases and 0 bases, there was a span of 13 bases. Germline V gives CDR1 MDHEN, CDR2 SYDVKM. CDR3 in DNA: TGTGCCAGCACCTCACGGGGAGTCTCCTACGAGCAGTACTTC. It codes for CASTSRGVSYEQYF.

The rearrangement uses TRBV27 and TRBJ2-2; 8 bases are shared with TRBD2. The germline V gene has CDR1 MNHEY and CDR2 SMNVEV (reference sequence). The V gene end was trimmed by 5 bases and the J gene end by 3 bases; junction bases not matched to a gene: 8. The CDR3 covers 16 residues. CDR3 nucleotide sequence: TGTGCCAGCAGTCCCCACGGGAGGGCACACACCGGGGAGCTGTTTTTT. It translates to CASSPHGRAHTGELFF.

This sequence joins TRBV28 and TRBJ1-5; D is unclear. The V and J ends lost 4 bases and 3 bases respectively, with 13 bases between them. Per the germline V gene, CDR1 is MDHEN and CDR2 is SYDVKM. The CDR3 loop spans 15 amino acids. CDR3 in DNA: TGTGCCAGCAGTTCCCCAACAGTGGACAATCAGCCCCAGCATTTT. Its protein is CASSSPTVDNQPQHF. Together with reference TRBV28 and TRBJ1-5, the CDR3 gives the full variable domain: DVKVTQSSRYLVKRTGEKVFLECVQDMDHENMFWYRQDPGLGLRLIYFSYDVKMKEKGDIPEGYSVSREKKERFSLILESASTNQTSMYLCASSSPTVDNQPQHFGDGTRLSIL.

This clone is a singleton in its sample. V usage is TRBV5-5 and J usage is TRBJ2-1; no firm D call. Germline assignment: CDR1 SGHKS and CDR2 YYEKEE (reference sequence). V was cut by 0 bases and J by 4 bases, with 11 bases left in between. The CDR3 runs 15 residues. CDR3 protein: CASSLVSGSYNEQFF. The CDR3 DNA reads TGTGCCAGCAGCTTGGTGTCAGGCTCTTACAATGAGCAGTTCTTC.

Concerning this clone: One junction end disagrees with the germline gene, perhaps due to a read error. The chain employs TRBV7-7 and TRBJ2-5, with D unresolved. The CDR3 runs 14 residues. Germline-derived CDR1 and CDR2 are SSHAT and FNYEAQ (reference sequence). CDR3 bases: TGTGCTAGCAGCTTAATAGGGATGCAAGAGACCCAGTACTTC. Protein product: CASSLIGMQETQYF.

The chain couples TRBV4-1 to TRBJ2-7, with 8 positions matching TRBD1. V was pared by 3 bases and J by 1 base, with 5 bases of the junction left unmatched. The germline V gene encodes CDR1 MGHRA and CDR2 YSYEKL. The CDR3 has 15 amino acids. The chain's CDR3 is CASSQEDRVSYEQYF. CDR3 coding DNA: TGCGCCAGCAGCCAGGAGGACAGGGTATCCTACGAGCAGTACTTC.

The chain carries TRBV19 and TRBJ1-2, with D possibly being TRBD1 (5 bases). The germline CDR1 and CDR2 sequences are LNHDA and SQIVND (reference sequence). This CDR3 region has 13 residues. V lost 9 bases to trimming and J lost 5 bases, with 16 bases between them. In nucleotides, the CDR3 is TGTGCCAGCGCAGGGCCGGGTGGGTATGGCTACACCTTC. Its translation: CASAGPGGYGYTF.

This chain uses TRBV6-1 with TRBJ1-2; unclear D gene. The V and J ends lost 5 bases and 7 bases respectively, with 8 bases between them. This CDR3 comprises 11 residues. Germline lookup yields CDR1 MNHNS and CDR2 SASEGT. The chain's CDR3 is CASSPAFGYTF. As DNA, the CDR3 is TGTGCCAGCAGTCCGGCCTTTGGCTACACCTTC.

In this sample, this clone is medium-sized. The rearrangement joins TRBV7-9 to TRBJ1-2; 10 bases are shared with TRBD1. The germline CDR1 and CDR2 sequences are SEHNR and FQNEAQ (reference sequence). The CDR3 sequence is 14 residues long. J was trimmed by 4 bases and V by 5 bases; bases with no gene match: 4. In DNA, the CDR3 is TGTGCCAGCAGCCCGACAGGGGGCGGCTATGGCTACACCTTC. This encodes CASSPTGGGYGYTF.

The table lists this clone with a count of one. J is TRBJ1-2 and V is TRBV7-2; D is unclear. This CDR3 has 13 amino acids. V was shortened by 1 base and J by 4 bases, with 7 bases between the two germline ends. The V gene's germline CDR1 is SGHTA and CDR2 FQGNSA. The CDR3 is CASSLGSGYGYTF. The CDR3 nucleotides read TGTGCCAGCAGCTTAGGATCTGGCTATGGCTACACCTTC.

CDR3: CAFTGGGLYNNEQFF. CDR3 bases: TGTGCCTTCACCGGGGGGGGACTGTACAACAATGAGCAGTTCTTC. The rearrangement joins TRBV2 to TRBJ2-1; 8 bases line up with TRBD2. The germline gives CDR1 SNHLY, CDR2 FYNNEI. The V segment lost 11 bases and the J segment 5 bases; nucleotides outside the gene matches: 14. The CDR3 is 15 residues long.